This T cell receptor beta chain appears in the sequencing data of a study of T cell clones after liver transplantation. With 3 bases clipped from V and 7 bases from J, the junction kept 2 bases outside the gene matches. The CDR3 consists of 15 residues. Germline V gene sequence: CDR1 SGHRS, CDR2 YFSETQ. The table came from immunoSEQ multiplex PCR; TCRdb's copy has only in-frame clones and leaves some out. The repertoire consists of about 68,000 clones, with about 91% occurring once and the leading ten covering 0.75% to 1%. Material: CD4+ T cells from blood, obtained about 27 months after liver transplant. This clonotype was obtained from a human patient who received a liver transplant. Some T cells may be supplied by the graft donor. The chain couples TRBV5-1 to TRBJ2-1, with 15 nucleotides matching TRBD2. CDR3 loop: CASSWGLAGGNEQFF. CDR3 DNA: TGCGCCAGCAGCTGGGGACTAGCGGGAGGTAATGAGCAGTTCTTC.